This entry concerns a single TCR beta chain. Its antigen remains unidentified. Sequencing used cDNA as its template, made by extracting RNA and reverse transcribing it. The protocol was immunoSEQ multiplex PCR, while the TCRdb copy is restricted to in-frame clones and leaves out a portion. The profile shows approximately 180,000 clones, 50% to 75% of them singletons. The sample's treatment: oral pan-JAK inhibitor, 5-10 mg twice daily. Peripheral blood and lesional scalp punch biopsies were taken from alopecia areata patients. This sample was included in a study of CD8+ T cells in alopecia areata. Looking at the study overall: Patients received oral tofacitinib, 5 to 10 mg twice daily, for moderate-to-severe alopecia areata.

V lost 3 bases and J 3 bases, leaving 5 bases between the germline ends. The V gene's germline CDR1 is SNHLY and CDR2 FYNNEI. This CDR3 contains 13 residues. Overall study findings and caveats: It was observed that many expanded lesional clones persisted in scalp and blood during tofacitinib.

The chain has TRBV2 and TRBJ2-2; D gene ambiguous. The TCR originated in a human donor with alopecia areata. This specimen was CD4+ T cells sorted from blood, taken at approximately week 55, from a patient treated with tofacitinib. CDR3 in amino acids: CASSETYTGELFF. The DNA for the CDR3 is TGTGCCAGCAGTGAGACGTACACCGGGGAGCTGTTTTTT.